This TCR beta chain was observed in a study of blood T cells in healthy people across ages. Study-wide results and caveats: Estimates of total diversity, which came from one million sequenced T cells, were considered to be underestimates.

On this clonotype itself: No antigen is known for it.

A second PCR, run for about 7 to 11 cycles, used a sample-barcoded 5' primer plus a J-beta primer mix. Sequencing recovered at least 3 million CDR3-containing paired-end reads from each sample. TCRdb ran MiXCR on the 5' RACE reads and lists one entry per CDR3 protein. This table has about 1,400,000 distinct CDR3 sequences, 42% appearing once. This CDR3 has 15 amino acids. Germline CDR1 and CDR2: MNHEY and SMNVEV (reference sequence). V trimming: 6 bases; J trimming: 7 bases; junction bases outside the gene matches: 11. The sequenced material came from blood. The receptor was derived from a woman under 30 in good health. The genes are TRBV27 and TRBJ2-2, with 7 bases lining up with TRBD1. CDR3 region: CASRNAQGSVGELFF. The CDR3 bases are TGTGCCAGCAGAAACGCACAGGGGTCGGTCGGGGAGCTGTTTTTT.